Listed below are T cell receptor beta chains from one sample, sequenced in a study of blood T cell repertoires in COVID-19. Using immunoSEQ multiplex PCR, the repertoire was profiled, and TCRdb retains in-frame clones only, with some absent. This sample has about 100,000 clones; more than 75% occur once, and the top ten carry roughly 13%. Sample: peripheral blood. The receptor source for this set is a human donor in a cohort sampled during active COVID-19. Both conserved end residues are part of each CDR3. Fields, in order: J gene, clone size, D gene, V gene, CDR3 protein, CDR3 DNA. A D gene is named only where the DNA matches it firmly. Expanded clones get a size class; other rows say once, few or many, or leave the size out.

J: TRBJ1-2; size: -; D: -; V: TRBV5-1; CDR3: CASSLGQKRYGYTF; DNA: TGCGCCAGCAGCTTGGGGCAGAAGCGATATGGCTACACCTTC
J: TRBJ2-1; size: -; D: TRBD1; V: TRBV2; CDR3: CASQRRGTGANEQFF; DNA: TGTGCCAGCCAACGGCGGGGGACAGGGGCCAATGAGCAGTTCTTC
J: TRBJ1-4; size: -; D: TRBD1; V: TRBV6-5; CDR3: CASSIDRGVNEKLFF; DNA: TGTGCCAGCAGTATCGACAGGGGTGTTAATGAAAAACTGTTTTTT
J: TRBJ2-5; size: -; D: -; V: TRBV4-1; CDR3: CASSQGPVRGAAETQYF; DNA: TGCGCCAGCAGCCAAGGACCCGTACGGGGGGCTGCAGAGACCCAGTACTTC
J: TRBJ2-3; size: -; D: TRBD2; V: TRBV7-6; CDR3: CASSLYQTSGGDTQYF; DNA: TGTGCCAGCAGCTTATACCAGACTAGCGGGGGTGATACGCAGTATTTT
J: TRBJ2-3; size: -; D: -; V: TRBV7-2; CDR3: CASSFDSSTDTQYF; DNA: TGTGCCAGCAGCTTCGACTCTAGCACAGATACGCAGTATTTT
J: TRBJ2-1; size: -; D: -; V: TRBV5-1; CDR3: CASSLGGYSYNEQFF; DNA: TGCGCCAGCAGCTTGGGAGGCTACTCCTACAATGAGCAGTTCTTC
J: TRBJ1-1; size: -; D: -; V: TRBV7-2; CDR3: CASSLAARSNTEAFF; DNA: TGTGCCAGCAGCTTAGCCGCACGGTCAAACACTGAAGCTTTCTTT
J: TRBJ1-3; size: -; D: TRBD1; V: TRBV7-2; CDR3: CASSLMTGSSGNTIYF; DNA: TGTGCCAGCAGCTTGATGACAGGGAGCTCTGGAAACACCATATATTTT
J: TRBJ2-7; size: -; D: -; V: TRBV30; CDR3: CAWSVNLGSYEQYF; DNA: TGTGCCTGGAGTGTAAATCTCGGCTCCTACGAGCAGTACTTC
J: TRBJ2-3; size: -; D: -; V: TRBV19; CDR3: CASTGSGTSTDTQYF; DNA: TGTGCCAGTACCGGTAGCGGAACTAGCACAGATACGCAGTATTTT
J: TRBJ2-7; size: -; D: TRBD2; V: TRBV4-3; CDR3: CASSRNSGRAGLNEQYF; DNA: TGCGCCAGCAGCCGGAATAGCGGGAGGGCCGGTCTTAACGAGCAGTACTTC
J: TRBJ2-5; size: -; D: -; V: TRBV5-6; CDR3: CASSFGGGREETQYF; DNA: TGTGCCAGCAGCTTTGGGGGCGGCAGAGAAGAGACCCAGTACTTC
J: TRBJ2-3; size: -; D: TRBD1; V: TRBV19; CDR3: CASSMTPGQAGFTDTQYF; DNA: TGTGCCAGTAGTATGACCCCGGGACAGGCCGGATTCACAGATACGCAGTATTTT
J: TRBJ1-3; size: -; D: -; V: TRBV30; CDR3: CAWSVGGTGNTIYF; DNA: TGTGCCTGGAGTGTTGGGGGGACTGGAAACACCATATATTTT
J: TRBJ1-1; size: -; D: TRBD1; V: TRBV5-8; CDR3: CASSWGQRNTEAFF; DNA: TGTGCCAGCAGCTGGGGACAGCGGAACACTGAAGCTTTCTTT
J: TRBJ2-1; size: -; D: -; V: TRBV15; CDR3: CATSRDSLGGVRNEQFF; DNA: TGTGCCACCAGCAGAGATAGTTTGGGGGGAGTGCGCAATGAGCAGTTCTTC
J: TRBJ2-2; size: -; D: -; V: TRBV12-5; CDR3: CASAPPGRTGELFF; DNA: TGTGCTAGTGCCCCTCCAGGGCGAACCGGGGAGCTGTTTTTT
J: TRBJ2-5; size: -; D: TRBD2; V: TRBV5-5; CDR3: CASSLYTGGQETQYF; DNA: TGTGCCAGCAGCTTGTATACGGGAGGCCAAGAGACCCAGTACTTC
J: TRBJ1-3; size: -; D: -; V: TRBV9; CDR3: CASSVSLPGGISGNTIYF; DNA: TGTGCCAGCAGCGTAAGCCTACCTGGGGGGATCTCTGGAAACACCATATATTTT
J: TRBJ2-7; size: once; D: -; V: TRBV12-1; CDR3: CASSSDGQGSYEQYF; DNA: TGTGCCAGCAGCTCCGACGGACAGGGTTCCTACGAGCAGTACTTC
J: TRBJ2-5; size: -; D: TRBD1; V: TRBV29-1; CDR3: CSVEATGGGKTQYF; DNA: TGCAGCGTTGAAGCGACAGGGGGCGGAAAGACCCAGTACTTC
J: TRBJ2-7; size: few; D: -; V: TRBV6-2/TRBV6-3; CDR3: CASSISSYEQYF; DNA: TGTGCCAGCAGCATTAGCTCCTACGAGCAGTACTTC
J: TRBJ2-7; size: once; D: TRBD2; V: TRBV6-2/TRBV6-3; CDR3: CASSRTSGGSPYEQYF; DNA: TGTGCCAGCAGCCGTACTAGCGGGGGGAGCCCCTACGAGCAGTACTTC
J: TRBJ1-1; size: -; D: TRBD1; V: TRBV7-8; CDR3: CASSKDRSYTEAFF; DNA: TGTGCCAGCAGCAAGGACAGGTCATACACTGAAGCTTTCTTT
J: TRBJ2-5; size: few; D: TRBD2; V: TRBV7-2; CDR3: CASSPGLARETQYF; DNA: TGTGCCAGCAGCCCGGGACTAGCCAGGGAGACCCAGTACTTC
J: TRBJ1-3; size: few; D: -; V: TRBV29-1; CDR3: CSVARGRGNTIYF; DNA: TGCAGCGTCGCGCGGGGAAGAGGAAACACCATATATTTT
J: TRBJ2-5; size: -; D: TRBD1; V: TRBV7-9; CDR3: CASSLRTGSETQYF; DNA: TGTGCCAGCAGCCTTCGGACAGGGTCAGAGACCCAGTACTTC
J: TRBJ2-7; size: once; D: -; V: TRBV30; CDR3: CAWSVQGHSYEQYF; DNA: TGTGCCTGGAGTGTACAGGGACACTCCTACGAGCAGTACTTC
J: TRBJ2-1; size: once; D: TRBD1; V: TRBV5-1; CDR3: CASPRRDRGNSYNEQFF; DNA: TGCGCCAGCCCCCGCCGGGACAGGGGGAATTCCTACAATGAGCAGTTCTTC
J: TRBJ2-3; size: -; D: TRBD2; V: TRBV11-3; CDR3: CASSLGLAGGRTDTQYF; DNA: TGTGCCAGCAGCTTGGGACTAGCGGGGGGGCGGACAGATACGCAGTATTTT
J: TRBJ2-1; size: -; D: -; V: TRBV10-3; CDR3: CAIRPAGPEQFF; DNA: TGTGCCATCAGGCCTGCGGGCCCAGAACAGTTCTTC
J: TRBJ2-6; size: -; D: TRBD1; V: TRBV4-3; CDR3: CASSQGQGNSGANVLTF; DNA: TGCGCCAGCAGCCAAGGACAGGGGAACTCTGGGGCCAACGTCCTGACTTTC
J: TRBJ1-1; size: -; D: TRBD1; V: TRBV18; CDR3: CASSSQGGTEAFF; DNA: TGTGCCAGCTCGTCCCAGGGGGGTACTGAAGCTTTCTTT
J: TRBJ2-7; size: once; D: -; V: TRBV6-5; CDR3: CASSKTGLGSYEQYF; DNA: TGTGCCAGCAGTAAAACAGGGTTGGGCTCCTACGAGCAGTACTTC
J: TRBJ1-4; size: -; D: -; V: TRBV3-1/TRBV3-2; CDR3: CASSQDRTGRVGEKLFF; DNA: TGTGCCAGCAGCCAAGATCGTACGGGGAGGGTCGGGGAAAAACTGTTTTTT
J: TRBJ1-1; size: -; D: -; V: TRBV18; CDR3: CASSPQRRASFTEAFF; DNA: TGTGCCAGCTCACCCCAACGCAGGGCGAGCTTCACTGAAGCTTTCTTT
J: TRBJ2-1; size: -; D: TRBD2; V: TRBV28; CDR3: CASSLGTSHNEQFF; DNA: TGTGCCAGCAGTCTCGGGACTAGCCACAATGAGCAGTTCTTC
J: TRBJ2-1; size: -; D: -; V: TRBV6-2/TRBV6-3; CDR3: CASSPIANEQFF; DNA: TGTGCCAGCAGCCCTATAGCAAATGAGCAGTTCTTC
J: TRBJ1-1; size: -; D: -; V: TRBV12-3/TRBV12-4; CDR3: CASSAQENTEAFF; DNA: TGTGCCAGCAGTGCGCAGGAGAACACTGAAGCTTTCTTT
J: TRBJ2-7; size: -; D: TRBD1; V: TRBV9; CDR3: CASSPRARGYEQYF; DNA: TGTGCCAGCAGCCCTCGGGCCAGGGGGTACGAGCAGTACTTC
J: TRBJ2-5; size: -; D: TRBD2; V: TRBV7-2; CDR3: CASSLGRGIGQETQYF; DNA: TGTGCCAGCAGCCTTGGGAGGGGAATTGGGCAAGAGACCCAGTACTTC
J: TRBJ2-3; size: -; D: -; V: TRBV5-8; CDR3: CASRRGTDTQYF; DNA: TGTGCCAGCAGGAGAGGCACAGATACGCAGTATTTT
J: TRBJ1-3; size: -; D: -; V: TRBV7-2; CDR3: CASSLSPSSGNTIYF; DNA: TGTGCCAGCAGCTTATCACCGAGCTCTGGAAACACCATATATTTT
J: TRBJ2-3; size: -; D: TRBD2; V: TRBV7-6; CDR3: CASSPGLAGGTDTQYF; DNA: TGTGCCAGCAGCCCAGGACTAGCGGGAGGGACAGATACGCAGTATTTT
J: TRBJ2-3; size: -; D: TRBD2; V: TRBV7-7; CDR3: CASSQDGTRMDTQYF; DNA: TGTGCTAGCAGCCAAGATGGGACTAGAATGGATACGCAGTATTTT
J: TRBJ2-7; size: few; D: TRBD1; V: TRBV9; CDR3: CASSVGPTGGIYEQYF; DNA: TGTGCCAGCAGCGTAGGCCCGACAGGGGGCATCTACGAGCAGTACTTC
J: TRBJ2-1; size: few; D: -; V: TRBV18; CDR3: CASSLLVGGQWYNEQFF; DNA: TGTGCCAGCTCACTCCTAGTGGGGGGACAGTGGTACAATGAGCAGTTCTTC
J: TRBJ1-5; size: -; D: -; V: TRBV18; CDR3: CASSPRDTSNQPQHF; DNA: TGTGCCAGCTCACCACGGGACACTAGCAATCAGCCCCAGCATTTT
J: TRBJ2-7; size: -; D: -; V: TRBV7-9; CDR3: CASSPRAGGSGYEQYF; DNA: TGTGCCAGCAGCCCCCGCGCCGGTGGGAGTGGGTACGAGCAGTACTTC
J: TRBJ1-4; size: -; D: -; V: TRBV6-5; CDR3: CASRSIANEKLFF; DNA: TGTGCCAGCAGGAGCATAGCTAATGAAAAACTGTTTTTT
J: TRBJ1-2; size: -; D: -; V: TRBV5-1; CDR3: CASSVTGVSYGYTF; DNA: TGCGCCAGCAGCGTGACAGGAGTTAGCTATGGCTACACCTTC
J: TRBJ1-6; size: -; D: -; V: TRBV7-2; CDR3: CASSSPGENSPLHF; DNA: TGTGCCAGCAGCTCGCCGGGAGAGAATTCACCCCTCCACTTT
J: TRBJ1-2; size: -; D: -; V: TRBV9; CDR3: CASSVFQNANYGYTF; DNA: TGTGCCAGCAGCGTATTCCAGAACGCTAACTATGGCTACACCTTC